This entry features one TCR beta chain sequence. No antigen is known for it. Using immunoSEQ multiplex PCR, the repertoire was profiled, and TCRdb retains in-frame clones only, with some absent. This sample has 300,000 to 350,000 clones, with 90% found just once. This entry belongs to a study of Ad26.COV2.S vaccination and SARS-CoV-2 variants. Study-wide results and limits: In TCR breadth and depth analyses, total T cell responses may have been underestimated. Vaccinees showed greater spike-specific TCR breadth than placebo recipients. Breadth of non-spike TCRs did not differ between vaccinees and placebo recipients.

This CDR3 region has 12 residues. The V and J ends lost 3 bases and 5 bases respectively, with 11 bases between them. CDR1 DFQATT and CDR2 SNEGSKA come from the germline V gene (reference sequence). Noted treatment: around 19 received Ad26.COV2.S at low or high dose, single or two shots; 5 received placebo; per-sample allocation not given. At day 63 after the first vaccine or placebo injection, samples were drawn. Sequenced material: peripheral blood, taken in a trial of Ad26.COV2.S vaccine versus placebo. The receptor was derived from a person between 18 and 65 years old who received the Ad26.COV2.S COVID-19 vaccine or a placebo. J is TRBJ2-7 and V is TRBV20-1, with no clear D. In DNA, the CDR3 is TGCAGTGCTAGTAGGAGTGCTAACGAGCAGTACTTC. Translated: CSASRSANEQYF.